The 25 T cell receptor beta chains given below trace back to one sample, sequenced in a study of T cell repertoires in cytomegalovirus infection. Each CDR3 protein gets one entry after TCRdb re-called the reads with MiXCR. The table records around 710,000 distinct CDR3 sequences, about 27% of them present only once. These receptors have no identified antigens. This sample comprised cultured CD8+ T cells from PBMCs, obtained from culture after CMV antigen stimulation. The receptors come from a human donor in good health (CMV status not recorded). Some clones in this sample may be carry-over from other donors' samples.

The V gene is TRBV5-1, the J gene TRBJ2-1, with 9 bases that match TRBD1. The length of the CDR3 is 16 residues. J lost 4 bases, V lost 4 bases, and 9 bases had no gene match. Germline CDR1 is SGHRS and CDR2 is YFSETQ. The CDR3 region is CASSPGQGPIYNEQFF. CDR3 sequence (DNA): TGCGCCAGCAGCCCGGGACAGGGCCCCATTTACAATGAGCAGTTCTTC. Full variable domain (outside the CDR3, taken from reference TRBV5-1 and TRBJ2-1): KAGVTQTPRYLIKTRGQQVTLSCSPISGHRSVSWYQQTPGQGLQFLFEYFSETQRNKGNFPGRFSGRQFSNSRSEMNVSTLELGDSALYLCASSPGQGPIYNEQFFGPGTRLTVL.

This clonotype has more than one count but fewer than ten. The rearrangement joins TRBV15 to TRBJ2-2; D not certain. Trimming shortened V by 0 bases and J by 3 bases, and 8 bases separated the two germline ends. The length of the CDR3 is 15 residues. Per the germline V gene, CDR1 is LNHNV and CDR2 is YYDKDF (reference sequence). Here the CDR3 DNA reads TGTGCCACCAGCAGAGATGAAGCTGACACCGGGGAGCTGTTTTTT. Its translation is CATSRDEADTGELFF.

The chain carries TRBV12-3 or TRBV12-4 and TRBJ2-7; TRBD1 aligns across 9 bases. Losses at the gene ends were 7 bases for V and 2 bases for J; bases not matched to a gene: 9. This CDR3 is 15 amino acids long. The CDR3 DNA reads TGTGCCAGCACCCGCCGGGACAGGGACACCTACGAGCAGTACTTC. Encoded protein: CASTRRDRDTYEQYF.

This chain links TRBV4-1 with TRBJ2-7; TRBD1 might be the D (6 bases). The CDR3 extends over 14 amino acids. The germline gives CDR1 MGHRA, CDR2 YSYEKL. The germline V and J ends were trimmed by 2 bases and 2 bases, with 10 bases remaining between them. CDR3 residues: CASSQTGMAYEQYV. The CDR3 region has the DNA TGCGCCAGCAGCCAAACAGGGATGGCCTACGAGCAGTACGTC.

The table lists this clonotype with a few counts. As DNA, the CDR3 is TGTGCCAGCAGCCAAGACCCTAGCGGGGGCCGAGATACGCAGTATTTT. This encodes CASSQDPSGGRDTQYF. The chain is built from TRBV3-1 and TRBJ2-3; 10 bases map to TRBD2. CDR1 is LGHDT and CDR2 is YNNKEL in the germline V gene (reference sequence). Trimming took 0 bases from V and 5 from J; bases not matched to a gene: 5. This CDR3 comprises 16 residues.

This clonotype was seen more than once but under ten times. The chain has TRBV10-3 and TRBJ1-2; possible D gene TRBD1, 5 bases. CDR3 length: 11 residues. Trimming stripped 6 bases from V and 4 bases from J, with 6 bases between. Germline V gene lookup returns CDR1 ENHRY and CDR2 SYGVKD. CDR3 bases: TGTGCCATCAGGGACATCTATGGCTACACCTTC. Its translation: CAIRDIYGYTF.

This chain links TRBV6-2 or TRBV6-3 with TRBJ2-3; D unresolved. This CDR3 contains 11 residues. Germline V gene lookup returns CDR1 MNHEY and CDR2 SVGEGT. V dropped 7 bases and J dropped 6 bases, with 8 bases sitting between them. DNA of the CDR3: TGTGCCAGCAAATATTCGGATACGCAGTATTTT. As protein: CASKYSDTQYF.

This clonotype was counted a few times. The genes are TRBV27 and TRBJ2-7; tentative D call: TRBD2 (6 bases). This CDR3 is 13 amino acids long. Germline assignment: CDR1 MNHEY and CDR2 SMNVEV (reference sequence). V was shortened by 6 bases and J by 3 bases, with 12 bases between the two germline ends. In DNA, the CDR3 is TGTGCCAGCAGCCCAGCGGAGGGCTACGAGCAGTACGTC. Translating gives CASSPAEGYEQYV.

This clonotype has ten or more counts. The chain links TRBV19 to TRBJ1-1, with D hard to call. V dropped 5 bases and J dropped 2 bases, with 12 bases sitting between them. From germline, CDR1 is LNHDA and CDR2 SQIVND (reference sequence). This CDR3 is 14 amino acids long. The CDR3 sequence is CASSSEAINTEAFF. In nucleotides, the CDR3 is TGTGCCAGTAGTTCCGAGGCGATTAACACTGAAGCTTTCTTT.

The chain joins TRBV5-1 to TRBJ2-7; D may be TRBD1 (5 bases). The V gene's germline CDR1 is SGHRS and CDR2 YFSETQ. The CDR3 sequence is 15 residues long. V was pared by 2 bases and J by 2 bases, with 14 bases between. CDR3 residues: CASSLADSVPYEQYF. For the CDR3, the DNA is TGCGCCAGCAGCTTAGCCGACAGCGTCCCCTACGAGCAGTACTTC.

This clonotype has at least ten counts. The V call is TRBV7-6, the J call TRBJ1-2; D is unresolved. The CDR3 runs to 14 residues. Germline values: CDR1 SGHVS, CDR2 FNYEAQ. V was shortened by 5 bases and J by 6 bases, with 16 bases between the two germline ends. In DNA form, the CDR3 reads TGTGCCAGCAGCGCTAGCGGAGGTCCGGATGGCTACACCTTC. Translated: CASSASGGPDGYTF.

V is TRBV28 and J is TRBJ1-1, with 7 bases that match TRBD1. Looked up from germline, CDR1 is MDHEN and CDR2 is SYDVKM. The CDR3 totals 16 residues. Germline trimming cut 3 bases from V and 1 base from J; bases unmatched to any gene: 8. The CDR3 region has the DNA TGTGCCAGCAGTTTTTCTCTAGGACAGGAGAACACTGAAGCTTTCTTT. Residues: CASSFSLGQENTEAFF. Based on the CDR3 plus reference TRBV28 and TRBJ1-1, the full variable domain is DVKVTQSSRYLVKRTGEKVFLECVQDMDHENMFWYRQDPGLGLRLIYFSYDVKMKEKGDIPEGYSVSREKKERFSLILESASTNQTSMYLCASSFSLGQENTEAFFGQGTRLTVV.

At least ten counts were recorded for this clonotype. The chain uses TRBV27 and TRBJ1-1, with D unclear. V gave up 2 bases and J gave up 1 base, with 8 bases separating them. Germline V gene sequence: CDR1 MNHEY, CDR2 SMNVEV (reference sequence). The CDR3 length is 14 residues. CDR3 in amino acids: CASSLVVENTEAFF. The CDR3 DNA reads TGTGCCAGCAGTTTAGTTGTGGAGAACACTGAAGCTTTCTTT.

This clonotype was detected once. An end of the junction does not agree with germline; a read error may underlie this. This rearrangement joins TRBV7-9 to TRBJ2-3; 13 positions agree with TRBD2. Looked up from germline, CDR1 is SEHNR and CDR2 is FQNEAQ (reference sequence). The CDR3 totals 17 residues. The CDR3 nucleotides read TGTGTCAGCAGCGCTGGACTAGCGGGGGCCAGCACAGATACGCAGTATTTT. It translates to CVSSAGLAGASTDTQYF.

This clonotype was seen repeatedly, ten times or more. The CDR3 here is CASSRDSLAKNIQYF. In DNA form, the CDR3 reads TGTGCCAGCAGCCGGGACAGCCTAGCCAAAAACATTCAGTACTTC. This rearrangement joins TRBV7-6 to TRBJ2-4, with 7 bases aligning to TRBD1. This CDR3 is built from 15 residues. Germline values: CDR1 SGHVS, CDR2 FNYEAQ. With 5 bases clipped from V and 0 bases from J, the junction kept 4 bases outside the gene matches.

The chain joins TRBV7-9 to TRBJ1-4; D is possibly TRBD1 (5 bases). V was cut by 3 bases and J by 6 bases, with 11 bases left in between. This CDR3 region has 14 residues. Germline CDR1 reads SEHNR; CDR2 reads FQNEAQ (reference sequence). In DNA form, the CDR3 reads TGTGCCAGCAGCTTCAGAGGGGTGGATGAAAAACTGTTTTTT. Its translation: CASSFRGVDEKLFF.

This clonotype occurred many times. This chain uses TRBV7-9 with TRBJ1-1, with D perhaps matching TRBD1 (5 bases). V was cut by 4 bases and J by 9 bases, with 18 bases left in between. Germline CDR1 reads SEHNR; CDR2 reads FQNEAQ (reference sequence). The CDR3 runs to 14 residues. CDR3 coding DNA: TGTGCCAGCAGCTCCCCCGTCAGGGAAGGGAAAGCTTTCTTT. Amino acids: CASSSPVREGKAFF.

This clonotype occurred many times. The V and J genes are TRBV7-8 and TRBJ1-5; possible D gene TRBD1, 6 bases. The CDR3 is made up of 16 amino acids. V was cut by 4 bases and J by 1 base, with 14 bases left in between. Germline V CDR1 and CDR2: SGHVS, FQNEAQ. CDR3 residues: CASSSPQGHSNQPQHF. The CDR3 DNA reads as TGTGCCAGCAGCTCACCCCAGGGACACAGCAATCAGCCCCAGCATTTT.

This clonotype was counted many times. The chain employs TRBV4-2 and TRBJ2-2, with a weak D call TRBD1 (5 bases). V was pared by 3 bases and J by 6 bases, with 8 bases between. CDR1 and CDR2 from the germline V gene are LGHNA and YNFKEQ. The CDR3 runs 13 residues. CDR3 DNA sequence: TGTGCCAGCAGCCACAGGGAAGCCGGGGAGCTGTTTTTT. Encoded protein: CASSHREAGELFF.

CDR3 amino acids: CATTSRDSTGELFF. Here the CDR3 DNA reads TGTGCCACTACGTCCCGGGACAGCACCGGGGAGCTGTTTTTT. The V and J genes are TRBV7-3 and TRBJ2-2; 7 positions agree with TRBD1. This CDR3 has 14 residues. Germline loops: CDR1 SGHTA, CDR2 FQGTGA. The V gene end was trimmed by 10 bases and the J gene end by 4 bases; junction bases not matched to a gene: 9.

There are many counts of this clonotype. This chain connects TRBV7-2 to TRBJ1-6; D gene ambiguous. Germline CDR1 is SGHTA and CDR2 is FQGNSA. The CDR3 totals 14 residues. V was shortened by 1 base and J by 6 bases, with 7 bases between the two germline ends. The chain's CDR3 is CASSLGVVNSPLHF. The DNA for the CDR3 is TGTGCCAGCAGCTTAGGGGTCGTTAATTCACCCCTCCACTTT.

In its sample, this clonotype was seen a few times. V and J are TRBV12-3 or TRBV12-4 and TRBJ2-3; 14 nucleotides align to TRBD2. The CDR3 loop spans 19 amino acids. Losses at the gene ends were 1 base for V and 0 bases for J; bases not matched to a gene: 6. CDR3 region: CASSLVGTSGGLSTDTQYF. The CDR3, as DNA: TGTGCCAGCAGTTTAGTTGGGACTAGCGGGGGCCTTAGCACAGATACGCAGTATTTT.

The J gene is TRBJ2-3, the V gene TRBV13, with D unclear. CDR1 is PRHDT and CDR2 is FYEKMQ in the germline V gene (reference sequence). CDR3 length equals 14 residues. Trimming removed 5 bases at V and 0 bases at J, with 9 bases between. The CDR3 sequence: CASSNRPSTDTQYF. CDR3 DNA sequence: TGTGCCAGCAGCAATAGACCTAGCACAGATACGCAGTATTTT.

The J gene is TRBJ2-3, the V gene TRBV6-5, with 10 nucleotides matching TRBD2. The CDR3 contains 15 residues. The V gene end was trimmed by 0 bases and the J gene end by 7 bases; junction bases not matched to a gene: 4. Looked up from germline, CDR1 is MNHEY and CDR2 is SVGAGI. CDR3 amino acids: CASSYSSGGANTQYF. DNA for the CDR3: TGTGCCAGCAGTTACTCGAGCGGGGGGGCGAATACGCAGTATTTT.

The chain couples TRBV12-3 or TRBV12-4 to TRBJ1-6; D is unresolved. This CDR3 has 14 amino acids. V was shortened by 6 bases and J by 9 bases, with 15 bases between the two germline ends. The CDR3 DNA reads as TGTGCCAGCAGGGTAGGGAGCGGCGGTTCACCCCTCCACTTT. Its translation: CASRVGSGGSPLHF.